Below are 14 T cell receptor beta chains sequenced from a single sample in a study of breast tumors, draining lymph nodes, adjacent tissues listed by TCRdb under 2016. The lymph node samples were taken from the axillary draining lymph nodes of breast cancer patients. The library came from multiplex PCR. TCRdb records Illumina HiSeq 2000 as the sequencer. In-frame beta chains were kept once TCRdb had trimmed the public reads at Q25 with fastp and called clones with MiXCR. A single entry per CDR3 protein holds the most common genes and DNA from its merged rows. The sample records about 170,000 distinct CDR3 sequences, around 35% of which are singletons. The ten largest account for approximately 3.9% of the sample. The sequenced material came from axillary lymph node tissue. Receptors were obtained from a female donor with breast cancer. Some clones in this sample may be carry-over from other donors' samples.

This clonotype was detected ten times or more. The chain is built from TRBV18 and TRBJ1-5; D is unresolved. The CDR3 covers 14 residues. The germline V gene has CDR1 KGHSH and CDR2 LQKENI. V lost 2 bases, J lost 0 bases, and 5 bases lay in between. In DNA, the CDR3 is TGTGCCAGCTCACCAACGGCTAGCAATCAGCCCCAGCATTTT. Protein sequence: CASSPTASNQPQHF.

This clonotype was counted ten times or more. V and J are TRBV29-1 and TRBJ2-7; the D gene is possibly TRBD2 (7 bases). The CDR3 covers 12 residues. The germline V gene has CDR1 SQVTM and CDR2 ANQGSEA. V lost 6 bases to trimming and J lost 0 bases, with 9 bases between them. The CDR3 here is CSVGGASYEQYF. In nucleotides, the CDR3 is TGCAGCGTAGGGGGGGCCTCCTACGAGCAGTACTTC.

This clonotype was seen ten or more times. The J gene is TRBJ2-2, the V gene TRBV14, with 7 bases lining up with TRBD2. The CDR3 is made up of 14 amino acids. Germline CDR1 reads SGHDN; CDR2 reads FVKESK. J gave up 4 bases and V 7 bases, and 6 bases lay outside the gene matches. CDR3 loop: CASNRGVGTGELFF. The CDR3 nucleotides are TGTGCCAGCAATCGGGGGGTAGGCACCGGGGAGCTGTTTTTT.

The chain couples TRBV29-1 to TRBJ1-4, with D tentatively TRBD1 (5 bases). The germline V gene has CDR1 SQVTM and CDR2 ANQGSEA. The CDR3 length is 14 residues. Deletions cut 7 bases from V and 5 bases from J, with 17 bases between. The CDR3 DNA sequence: TGCAGCGGGGGGACTAGCGGCCACAATGAAAAACTGTTTTTT. It is translated as CSGGTSGHNEKLFF.

This clonotype came up a few times. The chain uses TRBV7-6 and TRBJ1-1, with TRBD1 as a possible D gene (5 bases). CDR1 is SGHVS and CDR2 is FNYEAQ in the germline V gene. This CDR3 comprises 20 residues. The V end lost 3 bases, the J end lost 4 bases, and 30 bases lay between the germline ends. CDR3: CASSLVGRGIRSREGTEAFF. In DNA form, the CDR3 reads TGTGCCAGCAGCTTGGTGGGGCGGGGGATCAGGTCGAGGGAGGGCACTGAAGCTTTCTTT.

This clonotype was recorded many times. This chain uses TRBV12-3 or TRBV12-4 with TRBJ2-3, with D perhaps TRBD2 (5 bases). V was clipped by 0 bases and J by 7 bases, with 11 bases between them. CDR3 size: 14 residues. The CDR3 region has the DNA TGTGCCAGCAGTTTAGCGTTCCCCGGGAATACGCAGTATTTT. This sequence encodes CASSLAFPGNTQYF.

This clonotype was detected ten times or more. The chain combines TRBV20-1 with TRBJ2-1, with TRBD1 matching over 10 bases. The CDR3 is made up of 14 amino acids. V lost 3 bases to trimming and J lost 4 bases; unmatched junction nucleotides: 3. Looked up from germline, CDR1 is DFQATT and CDR2 is SNEGSKA (reference sequence). The DNA for the CDR3 is TGCAGTGCTAGTTGGGACAGGGGTTACAATGAGCAGTTCTTC. It translates to CSASWDRGYNEQFF.

At least ten counts were recorded for this clonotype. The chain links TRBV3-1 to TRBJ2-3; D call uncertain. V was clipped by 1 base and J by 2 bases, with 10 bases between them. The CDR3 is 15 amino acids. Germline V CDR1 and CDR2: LGHDT, YNNKEL (reference sequence). The CDR3 DNA reads TGTGCCAGCAGCCAAGGTAGTGGCCACACAGATACGCAGTATTTT. Protein sequence: CASSQGSGHTDTQYF.

This clonotype has ten or more counts. The chain combines TRBV15 with TRBJ2-7, with 7 bases that match TRBD1. With V trimmed by 0 bases and J by 5 bases, 16 bases remained unmatched. Germline V gene lookup returns CDR1 LNHNV and CDR2 YYDKDF (reference sequence). The CDR3 is made up of 18 amino acids. In nucleotides, the CDR3 is TGTGCCACCAGCAGAGATCGGCTATCACCGGACAGGACCGACGAGCAGTACTTC. Protein product: CATSRDRLSPDRTDEQYF.

With regard to this clonotype: The junction departs from germline at one end; a sequencing error may be responsible. The V gene is TRBV10-2, the J gene TRBJ1-6; weak D call: TRBD1 (6 bases). The CDR3 extends over 17 amino acids. CDR1 and CDR2 from the germline V gene are WSHSY and SAAADI. Here the CDR3 reads CANSRGRGDTHNSPLYF. DNA for the CDR3: TGCGCCAACTCGAGAGGGCGCGGGGACACCCATAATTCACCCCTCTACTTT.

The V and J genes are TRBV7-1 and TRBJ2-3; TRBD2 matches 13 bases. TRBV7-1 is given ORF status, its function remaining uncertain. After removal of 3 bases from V and 4 bases from J, the junction contained 13 bases not matched to a gene. The CDR3 totals 19 residues. CDR3 in amino acids: CASSSLLMTSGGSADTQYF. DNA for the CDR3: TGTGCCAGCAGCTCGCTCCTAATGACTAGCGGGGGGAGCGCAGATACGCAGTATTTT.

This clonotype appeared a single time. Sequence at one end of the junction differs from germline and may be a read error. This rearrangement joins TRBV20-1 to TRBJ1-5; D gene unclear. CDR3 length: 11 amino acids. From germline, CDR1 is DFQATT and CDR2 SNEGSKA (reference sequence). CDR3 DNA sequence: TGCAGTGCTAGGATGGATCAGCCCCAGTCTTTT. Its translation is CSARMDQPQSF.

The sample holds many counts of this clonotype. The chain carries TRBV24-1 and TRBJ2-5; D is possibly TRBD2 (5 bases). The CDR3 runs to 15 residues. The ends were cut back, 5 bases at V and 5 bases at J, with 17 bases in the middle. Germline lookup yields CDR1 KGHDR and CDR2 SFDVKD. CDR3 sequence: CATSADSAPAETQYF. The CDR3 DNA reads TGTGCCACCAGTGCGGATAGCGCCCCGGCGGAGACCCAGTACTTC.

V gene TRBV7-8 combines with J gene TRBJ2-7, with D tentatively TRBD1 (6 bases). Trimming stripped 4 bases from V and 5 bases from J, with 21 bases between. This CDR3 spans 16 amino acids. The germline gives CDR1 SGHVS, CDR2 FQNEAQ. The CDR3 protein is CASSSKRPGVRHEQYF. CDR3 sequence (DNA): TGTGCCAGCAGCTCCAAGCGGCCAGGGGTTCGCCACGAGCAGTACTTC.